This T cell receptor beta chain was retrieved from a study of blood T cell repertoires in COVID-19. TCRdb's copy holds only in-frame clones and misses some; the assay was immunoSEQ multiplex PCR. This table has nearly 50,000 clones, 86% appearing once. V lost 2 bases and J lost 2, with 10 bases in between. Germline values: CDR1 SGHTA, CDR2 FQGNSA. The CDR3 is 14 residues long. The V call is TRBV7-2, the J call TRBJ2-7; no definite D call. The sample was peripheral blood. This TCR was recovered from a man between 40 and 49 years old with active COVID-19. This chain's CDR3 is CASSLFLIPYEQYF. The CDR3 coding sequence is TGTGCCAGCAGCTTATTCCTTATTCCCTACGAGCAGTACTTC.